This T cell receptor beta chain comes out of a study of T-cell memory formation after mild COVID-19. General observations from the study: Mainly in CM and EM were contracting CD4+ clones; CD8+ were in EMRA.

This CDR3 spans 14 amino acids. The V and J ends lost 7 bases and 7 bases, in that order; junction bases with no gene match: 12. Germline values: CDR1 SGHRS, CDR2 YFSETQ. This clonotype has a handful of counts. Its target is not known. TCRdb reprocessed the 5' RACE reads with MiXCR, giving one entry per CDR3 protein. The table shows some 160,000 distinct CDR3 sequences, with 13% occurring only once. The V and J genes are TRBV5-1 and TRBJ2-5; TRBD2 matches 8 bases. Sequenced input: PBMCs or a T cell subset sorted from them (not recorded which). The TCR comes from a man aged 18 to 29 who had mild COVID-19 (a few samples of this study predate the infection). Cell type and time point are not known. The chain's CDR3 is CASSDPSGGWTQYF. The CDR3 DNA is TGCGCCAGCTCCGACCCCAGCGGGGGATGGACCCAGTACTTC.